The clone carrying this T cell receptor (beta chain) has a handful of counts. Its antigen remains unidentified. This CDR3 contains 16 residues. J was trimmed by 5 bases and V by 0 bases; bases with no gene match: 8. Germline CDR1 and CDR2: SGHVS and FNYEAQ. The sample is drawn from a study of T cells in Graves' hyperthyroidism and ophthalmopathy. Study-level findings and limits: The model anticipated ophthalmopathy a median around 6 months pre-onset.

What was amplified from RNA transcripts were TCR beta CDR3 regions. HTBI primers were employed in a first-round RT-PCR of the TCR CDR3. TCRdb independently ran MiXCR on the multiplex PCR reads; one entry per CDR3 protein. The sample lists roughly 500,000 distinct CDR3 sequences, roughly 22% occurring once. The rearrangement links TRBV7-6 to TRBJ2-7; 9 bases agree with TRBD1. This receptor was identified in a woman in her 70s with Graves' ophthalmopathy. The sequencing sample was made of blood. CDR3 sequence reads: CASSLARGTGFNEQYF. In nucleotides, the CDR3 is TGTGCCAGCAGCTTAGCGCGGGGGACAGGGTTTAACGAGCAGTACTTC.